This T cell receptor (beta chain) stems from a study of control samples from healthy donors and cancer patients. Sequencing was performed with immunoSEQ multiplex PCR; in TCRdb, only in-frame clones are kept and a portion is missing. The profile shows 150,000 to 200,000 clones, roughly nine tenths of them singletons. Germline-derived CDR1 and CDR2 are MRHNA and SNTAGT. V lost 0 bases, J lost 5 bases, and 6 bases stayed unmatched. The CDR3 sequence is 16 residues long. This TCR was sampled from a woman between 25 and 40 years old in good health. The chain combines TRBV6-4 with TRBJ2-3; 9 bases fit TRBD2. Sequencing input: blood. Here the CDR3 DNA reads TGTGCCAGCAGTGACTCGACTAGCGGTCGGGGAGATACGCAGTATTTT. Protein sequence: CASSDSTSGRGDTQYF.